This entry describes one TCR beta chain. The antigen is undetermined. The entry originates in a study of OX40 agonist ivuxolimab in advanced cancers. Overall study context: In this trial design, patients received ivuxolimab intravenously at 0.01 to 10 mg/kg every 2 weeks. Partial responses occurred in Three dose-escalation patients, one with hepatocellular carcinoma and two with cutaneous melanoma.

Germline lookup yields CDR1 SEHNR and CDR2 FQNEAQ (reference sequence). The V and J ends lost 5 bases and 5 bases, in that order; junction bases with no gene match: 13. This CDR3 has 16 residues. Findings and limits, study-wide: A proportion of nonresponders additionally exhibited low normalized T-cell clonal expansion.

Profiling relied on immunoSEQ multiplex PCR, and the TCRdb table lists in-frame clones only, not all of them. This sample carries tens of thousands of clones, roughly 90% of them seen once, and the ten largest clones take more than 8.5%. The J gene is TRBJ1-1, the V gene TRBV7-9, with TRBD1 matching 8 bases. This clonotype originated in an adult with an advanced solid tumor such as melanoma, head and neck, liver or kidney cancer. The sample was CD4+ or CD8+ T cells sorted from blood, taken in a trial of the OX40 agonist ivuxolimab. CDR3 bases: TGTGCCAGCAGCCGTAGGACAGGGTGGAATTGGACTGAAGCTTTCTTT. As protein: CASSRRTGWNWTEAFF.